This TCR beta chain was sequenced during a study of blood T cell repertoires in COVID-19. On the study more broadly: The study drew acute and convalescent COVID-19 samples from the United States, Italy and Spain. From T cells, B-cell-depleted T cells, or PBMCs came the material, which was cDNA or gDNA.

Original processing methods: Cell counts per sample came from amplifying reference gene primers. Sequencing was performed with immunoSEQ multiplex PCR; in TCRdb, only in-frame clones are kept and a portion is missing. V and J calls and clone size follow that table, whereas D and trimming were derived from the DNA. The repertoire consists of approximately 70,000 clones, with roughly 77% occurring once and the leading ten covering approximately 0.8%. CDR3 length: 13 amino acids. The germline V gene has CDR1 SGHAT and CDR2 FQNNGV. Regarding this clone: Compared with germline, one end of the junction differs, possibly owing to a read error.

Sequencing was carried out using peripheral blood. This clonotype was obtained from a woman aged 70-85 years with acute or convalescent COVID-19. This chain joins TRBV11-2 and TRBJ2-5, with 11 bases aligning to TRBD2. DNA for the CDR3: TGTGCCAGCAGCCCCCAGACTAGCGGGGAGAGAAACTTC. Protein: CASSPQTSGERNF.